A single T cell receptor (beta chain) is shown here with its context. The data are from a study of blood T cell repertoires in COVID-19. Background on the study: Researchers got acute and convalescent COVID-19 samples from the United States, Italy and Spain.

V lost 0 bases, J lost 12 bases, and 3 bases stayed unmatched. Germline V gives CDR1 KGHDR, CDR2 SFDVKD. The CDR3 is 13 residues long. Original processing methods: Scientists estimated how many nucleated cells there were by amplifying reference gene primers. The table came from immunoSEQ multiplex PCR; TCRdb's copy has only in-frame clones and leaves some out. V, J and clone size reflect that table, while D and trimming were determined from the DNA. This repertoire shows under 80,000 clones, around 83% found once; its top ten account for approximately 40%. The sequenced sample consisted of peripheral blood. This chain links TRBV24-1 with TRBJ2-1, with 8 positions matching TRBD2. The sequence derives from a man older than 75 with acute or convalescent COVID-19. CDR3 protein: CATSDLQAGGQFF. The CDR3 bases are TGTGCCACCAGTGATTTGCAGGCGGGGGGGCAGTTCTTC.